This TCR beta chain was captured by sequencing in a study of cytomegalovirus exposure and HLA in healthy donors. General study results and limits: The study recorded 164 TCR beta chains that were cytomegalovirus-associated.

Data came from immunoSEQ multiplex PCR; TCRdb stores just in-frame clones and leaves some out. The sample has over 200,000 clones, less than 95% seen once. On this clone: Antigen unknown.

J gave up 2 bases and V 3 bases, and 11 bases lay outside the gene matches. This CDR3 has 17 residues. Germline-derived CDR1 and CDR2 are MNHEY and SMNVEV (reference sequence). The clonotype was recovered from a woman in her 30s in good health and CMV-seronegative. The V gene is TRBV27, the J gene TRBJ2-7, with 9 bases fitting TRBD1. Sequenced sample: PBMCs. CDR3 sequence reads: CASSFQLRQGEAYEQYF. As DNA, the CDR3 is TGTGCCAGCAGTTTTCAACTGAGACAGGGGGAGGCCTACGAGCAGTACTTC.